One T cell receptor (beta chain) is described in this entry. Authors' analysis steps: Estimates of nucleated cell counts were drawn from the amplification of reference gene primers. Clones were sequenced by immunoSEQ multiplex PCR, and TCRdb holds only the in-frame ones, with some missing. Clone size and V and J calls were adopted from that table, with D and trimming inferred from the DNA. The top ten clones hold roughly 1.3% of a sample with under 350,000 clones, around 87% of them seen once. This specimen belongs to a study of blood T cell repertoires in COVID-19. Study details: Acute and convalescent COVID-19 samples came from the United States, Italy and Spain. Sources were T cells, B-cell-depleted T cells, or PBMCs; the material itself was cDNA or gDNA.

Sequencing input: peripheral blood. This TCR came from a man aged 65-85 years with acute or convalescent COVID-19.

The CDR3 spells CASNAGGLYNEQFF. The CDR3 DNA follows: TGTGCCAGCAATGCGGGAGGGCTATACAATGAGCAGTTCTTC. The chain links TRBV2 to TRBJ2-1; 9 bases map to TRBD2. CDR1 and CDR2 from the germline V gene are SNHLY and FYNNEI. This CDR3 region has 14 residues. V dropped 7 bases and J dropped 4; count of bases not matched to a gene: 5.